One and the same sample provided the 12 T cell receptor beta chains below, sequenced in a study of CD8+CD57+ T cells in acquired aplastic anemia. The use of genomic DNA as template underpinned the TCR beta VDJ and CDR3 profiling. One entry per CDR3 protein results from TCRdb running MiXCR on the reads. The data show about 190,000 distinct CDR3 sequences, approximately 50% seen once. The specimen sequenced was sorted CD4+, CD8+, or CD8+CD57+ T cells (not recorded which) from PBMCs. Every receptor here comes from a human donor in good health, serving as a control.

This clonotype was recorded at least ten times. The chain recombines TRBV5-1 with TRBJ2-3; the match to TRBD2 covers 8 bases. The CDR3 length is 14 residues. J lost 4 bases, V lost 4 bases, and 5 bases had no gene match. The germline V gene has CDR1 SGHRS and CDR2 YFSETQ. CDR3 DNA: TGCGCCAGCAGCCTACTAGCGGTTTCAGATACGCAGTATTTT. This codes for CASSLLAVSDTQYF.

This sequence joins TRBV20-1 and TRBJ1-5; 11 bases fit TRBD1. Germline V lookup: CDR1 DFQATT, CDR2 SNEGSKA (reference sequence). This CDR3 spans 15 amino acids. V lost 3 bases to trimming and J lost 6 bases; unmatched junction nucleotides: 7. The CDR3 DNA sequence: TGCAGTGCTAGTACCGGGACAGGGGGAGGTCAGCCCCAGCATTTT. It encodes CSASTGTGGGQPQHF.

There are many counts of this clonotype. The chain recombines TRBV20-1 with TRBJ1-4; 10 bases match TRBD1. V lost 4 bases, J lost 4 bases, and 3 bases stayed unmatched. Germline-derived CDR1 and CDR2 are DFQATT and SNEGSKA (reference sequence). CDR3 length: 14 amino acids. In DNA form, the CDR3 reads TGCAGTGCTACCGGGACAGGGGTTAATGAAAAACTGTTTTTT. Amino acid sequence: CSATGTGVNEKLFF.

This clonotype has ten or more counts. V is TRBV7-3 and J is TRBJ2-1; weak D call: TRBD2 (5 bases). The V end lost 1 base, the J end lost 6 bases, and 16 bases lay between the germline ends. CDR3 length: 16 residues. CDR1 SGHTA and CDR2 FQGTGA come from the germline V gene. CDR3 sequence: CASSLSASIWGNEQFF. CDR3 DNA sequence: TGTGCCAGCAGCTTAAGTGCTAGCATCTGGGGCAATGAGCAGTTCTTC.

This clonotype was seen at least ten times. The V and J genes are TRBV10-3 and TRBJ1-5, with 9 bases that match TRBD1. Per the germline V gene, CDR1 is ENHRY and CDR2 is SYGVKD. V dropped 5 bases and J dropped 7; count of bases not matched to a gene: 9. This CDR3 contains 15 residues. The CDR3 sequence: CAISTDGQGRQPQHF. The CDR3, as DNA: TGTGCCATCAGTACAGACGGACAGGGGAGACAGCCCCAGCATTTT.

Of note for this clonotype: One end of the junction fails to match germline, which may point to a read error. The gene calls are TRBV7-6 and TRBJ1-2; D gene ambiguous. The CDR3 has 13 residues. Germline V CDR1 and CDR2: SGHVS, FNYEAQ. CDR3 protein: CASGFGQRYGYTF. As DNA, the CDR3 is TGTGCCAGCGGCTTTGGCCAGAGATATGGCTACACCTTC.

The chain combines TRBV20-1 with TRBJ2-7; unclear D gene. Germline assignment: CDR1 DFQATT and CDR2 SNEGSKA (reference sequence). The CDR3 sequence is 16 residues long. Between the trimmed V and J ends, which lost 3 bases and 0 bases, there was a span of 18 bases. The CDR3 DNA reads TGCAGTGCTAGTTACCGAATCGGTTTGGGCTCCTACGAGCAGTACTTC. It is translated as CSASYRIGLGSYEQYF.

This sequence joins TRBV29-1 and TRBJ1-1; perhaps TRBD1 as D (6 bases). The V gene's germline CDR1 is SQVTM and CDR2 ANQGSEA. This CDR3 region has 13 residues. The germline V and J ends were trimmed by 6 bases and 2 bases, with 13 bases remaining between them. The CDR3 bases are TGCAGCGTGGCTCAGGGGTCAAACACTGAAGCTTTCTTT. As protein: CSVAQGSNTEAFF.

This clonotype was counted once. J is TRBJ2-1 and V is TRBV19, with 9 nucleotides matching TRBD2. The CDR3 runs to 15 residues. CDR1 and CDR2 from the germline V gene are LNHDA and SQIVND (reference sequence). V gave up 3 bases and J gave up 2 bases; unmatched junction bases: 2. For the CDR3, the DNA is TGTGCCAGTAGTATCTCTAGCGGGACCTACAATGAGCAGTTCTTC. This gives the protein CASSISSGTYNEQFF.

This clonotype appeared a few times. The chain links TRBV25-1 to TRBJ2-7, with TRBD1 matching 8 bases. CDR1 and CDR2 (germline): MGHDK, SYGVNS. The CDR3 is made up of 13 amino acids. The ends lost 4 bases at V and 2 bases at J; junction bases unmatched: 1. Here the CDR3 reads CASSGTGTYEQYF. The CDR3 coding sequence is TGTGCCAGCAGTGGGACAGGGACCTACGAGCAGTACTTC.

The chain is built from TRBV6-7 and TRBJ1-6, with 8 bases fitting TRBD1. TRBV6-7 is placed among ORFs of uncertain function. J was trimmed by 8 bases and V by 6 bases; bases with no gene match: 6. The CDR3 has 14 amino acids. CDR3 in DNA: TGTGCCAGCAGAACGGGACAGGTATATTCACCCCTCCACTTT. Translation gives CASRTGQVYSPLHF.

This clonotype was recorded at least ten times. The J gene is TRBJ1-2, the V gene TRBV7-2; D is unclear. This CDR3 is built from 16 residues. Trimming removed 1 base from V and 6 bases from J, with 18 bases in between. The V gene's germline CDR1 is SGHTA and CDR2 FQGNSA. The CDR3: CASSLGTALTHDGYTF. CDR3 nucleotides: TGTGCCAGCAGCTTAGGAACAGCCCTTACCCATGATGGCTACACCTTC. The whole variable domain, remainder taken from reference TRBV7-2 and TRBJ1-2, is GAGVSQSPSNKVTEKGKDVELRCDPISGHTALYWYRQSLGQGLEFLIYFQGNSAPDKSGLPSDRFSAERTGGSVSTLTIQRTQQEDSAVYLCASSLGTALTHDGYTFGSGTRLTVV.